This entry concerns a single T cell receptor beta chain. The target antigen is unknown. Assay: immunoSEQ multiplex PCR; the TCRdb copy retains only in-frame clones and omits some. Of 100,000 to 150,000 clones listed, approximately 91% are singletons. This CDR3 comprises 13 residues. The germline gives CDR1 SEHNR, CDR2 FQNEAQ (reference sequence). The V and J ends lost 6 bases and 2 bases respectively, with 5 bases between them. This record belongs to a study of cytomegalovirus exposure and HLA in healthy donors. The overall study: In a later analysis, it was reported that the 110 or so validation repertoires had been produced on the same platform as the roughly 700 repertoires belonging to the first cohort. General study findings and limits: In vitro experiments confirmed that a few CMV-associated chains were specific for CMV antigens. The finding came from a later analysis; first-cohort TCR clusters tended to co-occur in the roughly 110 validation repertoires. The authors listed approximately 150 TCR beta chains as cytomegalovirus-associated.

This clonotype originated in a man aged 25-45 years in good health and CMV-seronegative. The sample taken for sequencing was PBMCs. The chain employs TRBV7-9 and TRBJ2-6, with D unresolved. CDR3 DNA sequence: TGTGCCAGCAGGGCTGCTGGGGCCAACGTCCTGACTTTC. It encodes CASRAAGANVLTF.